A single sample gave rise to the 10 T cell receptor beta chains below, sequenced in a study of blood T cells in healthy people across ages. Through a sample-barcoded 5' primer and a J-beta primer mix, a second PCR was run for roughly 6 to 11 cycles. TCRdb reprocessed the 5' RACE reads with MiXCR, giving one entry per CDR3 protein. The sample shows roughly 700,000 distinct CDR3 sequences, around 32% of them seen only once. The sample was blood. The receptors stem from a woman over 75 in good health.

There are many counts of this clonotype. The gene calls are TRBV4-1 and TRBJ2-4; 10 bases are shared with TRBD2. The J call may be in error: the DNA end matches TRBJ2-7 better. Germline lookup yields CDR1 MGHRA and CDR2 YSYEKL. The CDR3 covers 14 residues. The CDR3 region is CASSRLAGADEQYF. The CDR3 DNA sequence: TGCGCCAGCAGCCGCCTAGCGGGGGCAGACGAGCAGTACTTC.

This clonotype was detected many times. This rearrangement joins TRBV20-1 to TRBJ2-3, with TRBD2 matching over 8 bases. V gave up 5 bases and J gave up 6 bases; unmatched junction bases: 10. The CDR3 sequence is 14 residues long. Germline V gene sequence: CDR1 DFQATT, CDR2 SNEGSKA (reference sequence). This CDR3 is CSAQPGGRRDTQYF. CDR3 bases: TGCAGTGCTCAACCGGGGGGGCGGCGTGATACGCAGTATTTT.

On this clonotype itself: One base away lies a much larger clone, so this may be a sequencing read error. The chain joins TRBV2 to TRBJ2-3; maybe TRBD2 (6 bases). Germline lookup yields CDR1 SNHLY and CDR2 FYNNEI. The CDR3 length is 13 residues. CDR3 coding DNA: TGTACCAGCAGTGAAGCACGGGGAGGCACGCAGTATTTT. It encodes CTSSEARGGTQYF. The whole variable domain, remainder taken from reference TRBV2 and TRBJ2-3, is EPEVTQTPSHQVTQMGQEVILRCVPISNHLYFYWYRQILGQKVEFLVSFYNNEISEKSEIFDDQFSVERPDGSNFTLKIRSTKLEDSAMYFCTSSEARGGTQYFGPGTRLTVL.

V gene TRBV6-2 or TRBV6-3 combines with J gene TRBJ2-3, with 13 bases matching TRBD2. This CDR3 region has 16 residues. Trimming took 7 bases from V and 2 from J; bases not matched to a gene: 6. In germline, CDR1 is MNHEY, CDR2 SVGEGT. DNA for the CDR3: TGTGCCAGCACCAAACTAGCGGGGGGGACCACAGATACGCAGTATTTT. As protein: CASTKLAGGTTDTQYF.

This clonotype was counted a few times. The J gene is TRBJ2-3, the V gene TRBV30; the match to TRBD2 covers 7 bases. The CDR3 runs 13 residues. Germline CDR1 is GTSNPN and CDR2 is SVGIG (reference sequence). J lost 5 bases, V lost 6 bases, and 8 bases had no gene match. The CDR3 region is CACGVGGLDTQYF. CDR3 sequence (DNA): TGTGCCTGCGGTGTGGGGGGGTTAGATACGCAGTATTTT.

The table lists this clonotype with many counts. V and J are TRBV30 and TRBJ1-5, with D tentatively TRBD1 (6 bases). Germline lookup yields CDR1 GTSNPN and CDR2 SVGIG (reference sequence). V shed 5 bases and J shed 7 bases, with 15 bases lying between them. The CDR3 has 13 residues. The CDR3 loop reads CAWSLGGHQPQHF. For the CDR3, the DNA is TGTGCCTGGTCCTTAGGGGGACACCAGCCCCAGCATTTT.

V gene TRBV3-1 combines with J gene TRBJ2-3; TRBD2 matches at 14 bases. The CDR3 has 17 residues. With 3 bases clipped from V and 1 base from J, the junction kept 3 bases outside the gene matches. From germline, CDR1 is LGHDT and CDR2 YNNKEL (reference sequence). CDR3 coding DNA: TGTGCCAGCAGCCAGACTAGCGGGGGGGCCGGCACAGATACGCAGTATTTT. Amino acid sequence: CASSQTSGGAGTDTQYF.

This clonotype was counted many times. V gene TRBV27 combines with J gene TRBJ2-7, with 7 nucleotides matching TRBD1. This CDR3 is built from 14 residues. V shed 3 bases and J 2 bases; nucleotides not matched to a gene: 4. Germline assignment: CDR1 MNHEY and CDR2 SMNVEV (reference sequence). The CDR3 sequence is CASSFWTGPYEQYF. CDR3 coding DNA: TGTGCCAGCAGTTTCTGGACAGGACCCTACGAGCAGTACTTC.

The table lists this clonotype with a count of one. V usage is TRBV28 and J usage is TRBJ2-4, with TRBD1 matching 8 bases. Per the germline V gene, CDR1 is MDHEN and CDR2 is SYDVKM. V gave up 5 bases and J gave up 1 base; unmatched junction bases: 10. CDR3 size: 17 residues. The CDR3 DNA follows: TGTGCCAGCAGTGTAGTGGCAGGGGGCTCGGCCAAAAACATTCAGTACTTC. Its translation: CASSVVAGGSAKNIQYF.

Remarks on this clonotype: A read error may produce the germline difference seen at one junction end. The chain employs TRBV12-3 or TRBV12-4 and TRBJ2-3; 10 nucleotides align to TRBD2. The CDR3 consists of 13 residues. The CDR3 DNA is TGTGCCAGCAGTTCCCTAGCGGGAGATACGCGGTATTTT. It codes for CASSSLAGDTRYF.